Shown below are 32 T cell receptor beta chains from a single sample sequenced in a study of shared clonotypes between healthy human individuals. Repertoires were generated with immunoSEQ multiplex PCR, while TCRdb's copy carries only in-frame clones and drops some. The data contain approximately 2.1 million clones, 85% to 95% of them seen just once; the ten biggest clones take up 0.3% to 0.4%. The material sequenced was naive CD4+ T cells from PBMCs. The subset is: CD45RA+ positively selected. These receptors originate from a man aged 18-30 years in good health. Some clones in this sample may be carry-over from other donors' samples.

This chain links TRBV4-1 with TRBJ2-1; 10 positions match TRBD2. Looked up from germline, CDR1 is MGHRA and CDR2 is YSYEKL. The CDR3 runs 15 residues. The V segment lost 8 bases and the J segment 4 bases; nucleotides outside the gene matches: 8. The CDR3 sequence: CASAPSSGGYNEQFF. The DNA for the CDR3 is TGCGCCAGCGCTCCTTCTAGCGGGGGTTACAATGAGCAGTTCTTC.

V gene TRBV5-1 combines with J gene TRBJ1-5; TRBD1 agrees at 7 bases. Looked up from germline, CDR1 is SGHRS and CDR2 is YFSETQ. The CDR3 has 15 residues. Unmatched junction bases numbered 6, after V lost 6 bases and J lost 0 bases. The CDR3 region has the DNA TGCGCCAGCACCCCTTCAGGGGGTAGCAATCAGCCCCAGCATTTT. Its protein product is CASTPSGGSNQPQHF.

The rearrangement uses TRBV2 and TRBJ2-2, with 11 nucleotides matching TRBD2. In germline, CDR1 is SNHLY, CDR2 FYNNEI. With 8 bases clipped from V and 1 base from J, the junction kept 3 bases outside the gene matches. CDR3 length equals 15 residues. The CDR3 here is CASCGTSGNTGELFF. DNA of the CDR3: TGTGCCAGCTGTGGGACTAGCGGGAACACCGGGGAGCTGTTTTTT. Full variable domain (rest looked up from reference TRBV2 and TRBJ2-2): EPEVTQTPSHQVTQMGQEVILRCVPISNHLYFYWYRQILGQKVEFLVSFYNNEISEKSEIFDDQFSVERPDGSNFTLKIRSTKLEDSAMYFCASCGTSGNTGELFFGEGSRLTVL.

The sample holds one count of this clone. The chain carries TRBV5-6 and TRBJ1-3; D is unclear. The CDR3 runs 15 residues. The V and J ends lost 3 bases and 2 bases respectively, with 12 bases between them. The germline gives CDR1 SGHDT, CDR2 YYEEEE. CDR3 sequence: CASSSALGTGNTIYF. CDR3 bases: TGTGCCAGCAGCTCCGCATTGGGAACTGGAAACACCATATATTTT.

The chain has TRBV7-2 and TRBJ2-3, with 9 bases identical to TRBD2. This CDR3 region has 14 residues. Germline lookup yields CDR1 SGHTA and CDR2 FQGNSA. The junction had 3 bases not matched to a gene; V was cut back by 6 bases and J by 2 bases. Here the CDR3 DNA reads TGTGCCAGCAGGAGGACTAGCGTCACAGATACGCAGTATTTT. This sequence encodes CASRRTSVTDTQYF.

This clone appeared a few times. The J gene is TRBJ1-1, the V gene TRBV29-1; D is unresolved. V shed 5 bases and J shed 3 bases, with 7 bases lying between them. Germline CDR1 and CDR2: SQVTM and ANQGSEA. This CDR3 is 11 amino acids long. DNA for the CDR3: TGCAGCGTTCATTCGGACACTGAAGCTTTCTTT. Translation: CSVHSDTEAFF. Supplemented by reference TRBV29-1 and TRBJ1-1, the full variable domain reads SAVISQKPSRDICQRGTSLTIQCQVDSQVTMMFWYRQQPGQSLTLIATANQGSEATYESGFVIDKFPISRPNLTFSTLTVSNMSPEDSSIYLCSVHSDTEAFFGQGTRLTVV.

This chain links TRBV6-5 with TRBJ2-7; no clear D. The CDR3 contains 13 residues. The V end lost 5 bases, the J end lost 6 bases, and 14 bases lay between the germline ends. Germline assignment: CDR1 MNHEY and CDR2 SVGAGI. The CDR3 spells CASSAVGATEQYF. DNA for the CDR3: TGTGCCAGCAGTGCCGTAGGAGCGACCGAGCAGTACTTC.

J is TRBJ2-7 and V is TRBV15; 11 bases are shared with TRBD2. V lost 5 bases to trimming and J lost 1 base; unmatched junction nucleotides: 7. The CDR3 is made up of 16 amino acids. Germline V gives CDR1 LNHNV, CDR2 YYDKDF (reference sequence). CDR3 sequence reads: CATSLPGTSGSYEQYF. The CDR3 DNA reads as TGTGCCACCAGCCTGCCGGGGACTAGCGGTTCCTACGAGCAGTACTTC.

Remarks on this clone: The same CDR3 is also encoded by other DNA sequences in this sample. CDR3 region: CASSRGRNTEAFF. Here the CDR3 DNA reads TGTGCCAGCAGCCGGGGCCGGAACACTGAAGCTTTCTTT. V usage is TRBV7-2 and J usage is TRBJ1-1; the D gene is possibly TRBD1 (5 bases). Germline CDR1 SGHTA, CDR2 FQGNSA. V lost 5 bases, J lost 1 base, and 8 bases lay in between. The CDR3 runs to 13 residues. Looking up the rest from reference TRBV7-2 and TRBJ1-1 gives the full variable domain: GAGVSQSPSNKVTEKGKDVELRCDPISGHTALYWYRQSLGQGLEFLIYFQGNSAPDKSGLPSDRFSAERTGGSVSTLTIQRTQQEDSAVYLCASSRGRNTEAFFGQGTRLTVV.

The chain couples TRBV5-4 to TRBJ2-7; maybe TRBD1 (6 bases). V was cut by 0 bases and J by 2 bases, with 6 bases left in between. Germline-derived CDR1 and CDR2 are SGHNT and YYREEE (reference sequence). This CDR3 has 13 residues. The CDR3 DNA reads TGTGCCAGCAGCTTGGACAGGGCCTACGAGCAGTACTTC. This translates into CASSLDRAYEQYF.

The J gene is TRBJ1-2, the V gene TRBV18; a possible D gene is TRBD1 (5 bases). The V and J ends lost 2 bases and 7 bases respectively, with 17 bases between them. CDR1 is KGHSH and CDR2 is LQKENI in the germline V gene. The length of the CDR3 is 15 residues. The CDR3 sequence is CASSPEFKGTGGYTF. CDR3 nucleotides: TGTGCCAGCTCACCAGAGTTTAAAGGGACCGGTGGCTACACCTTC.

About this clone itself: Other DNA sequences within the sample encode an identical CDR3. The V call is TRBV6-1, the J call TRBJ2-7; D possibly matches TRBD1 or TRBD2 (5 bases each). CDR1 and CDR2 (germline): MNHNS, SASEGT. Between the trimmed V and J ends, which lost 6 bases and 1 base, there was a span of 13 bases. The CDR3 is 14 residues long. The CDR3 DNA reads TGTGCCAGCAGCGCCGGGACGGATTCCTACGAGCAGTACTTC. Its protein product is CASSAGTDSYEQYF.

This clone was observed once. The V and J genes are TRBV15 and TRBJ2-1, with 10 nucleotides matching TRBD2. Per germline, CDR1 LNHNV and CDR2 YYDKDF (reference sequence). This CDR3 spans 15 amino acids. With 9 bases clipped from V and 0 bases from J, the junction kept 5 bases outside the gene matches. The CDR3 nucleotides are TGTGCCACAGGGACTAGCGTGAGCTCCTACAATGAGCAGTTCTTC. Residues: CATGTSVSSYNEQFF.

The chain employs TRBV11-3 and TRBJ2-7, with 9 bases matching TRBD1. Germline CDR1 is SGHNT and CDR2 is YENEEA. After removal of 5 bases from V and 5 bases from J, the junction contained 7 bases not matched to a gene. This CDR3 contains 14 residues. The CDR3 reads CASSPTGQGNEQYF. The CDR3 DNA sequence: TGTGCCAGCAGCCCAACGGGACAGGGAAACGAGCAGTACTTC.

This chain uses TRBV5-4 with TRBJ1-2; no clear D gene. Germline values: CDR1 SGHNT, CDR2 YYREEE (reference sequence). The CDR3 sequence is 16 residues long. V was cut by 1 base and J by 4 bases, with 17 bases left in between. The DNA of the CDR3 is TGTGCCAGCAGCTTGCTCGGGATAACCTTAGCCTATGGCTACACCTTC. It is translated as CASSLLGITLAYGYTF.

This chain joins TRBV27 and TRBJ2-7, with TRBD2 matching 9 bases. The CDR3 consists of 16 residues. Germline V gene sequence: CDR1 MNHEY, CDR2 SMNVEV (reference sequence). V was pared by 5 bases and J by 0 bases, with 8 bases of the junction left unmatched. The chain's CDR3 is CASSGTSLPSSYEQYF. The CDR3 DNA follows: TGTGCCAGCAGTGGGACTAGCCTTCCGAGCTCCTACGAGCAGTACTTC.

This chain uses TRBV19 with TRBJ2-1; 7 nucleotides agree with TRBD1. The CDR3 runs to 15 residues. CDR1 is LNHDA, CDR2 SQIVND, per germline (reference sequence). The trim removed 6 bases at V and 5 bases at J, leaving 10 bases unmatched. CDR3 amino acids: CASSSLGTEDNEQFF. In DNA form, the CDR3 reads TGTGCCAGTAGCTCCCTAGGGACAGAGGACAATGAGCAGTTCTTC.

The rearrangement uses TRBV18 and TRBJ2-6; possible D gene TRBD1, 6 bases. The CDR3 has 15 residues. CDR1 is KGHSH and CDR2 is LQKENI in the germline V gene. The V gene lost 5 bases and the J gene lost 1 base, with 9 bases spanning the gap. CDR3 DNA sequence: TGTGCCAGCTCAGTACAGGGTTCTGGGGCCAACGTCCTGACTTTC. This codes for CASSVQGSGANVLTF.

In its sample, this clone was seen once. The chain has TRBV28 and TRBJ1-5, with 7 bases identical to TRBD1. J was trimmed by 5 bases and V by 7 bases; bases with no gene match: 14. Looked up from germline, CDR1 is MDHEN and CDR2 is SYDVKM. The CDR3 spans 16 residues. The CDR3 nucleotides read TGTGCCAGCATCGCCTTCGGACAGGCCGTCTATCAGCCCCAGCATTTT. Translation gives CASIAFGQAVYQPQHF.

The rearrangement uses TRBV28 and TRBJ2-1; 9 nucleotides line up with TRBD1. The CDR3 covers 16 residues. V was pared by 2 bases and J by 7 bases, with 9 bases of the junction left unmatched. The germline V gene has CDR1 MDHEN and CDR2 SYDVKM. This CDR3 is CASSLLGTGQRNEQFF. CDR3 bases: TGTGCCAGCAGTTTACTCGGGACAGGGCAGAGGAATGAGCAGTTCTTC.

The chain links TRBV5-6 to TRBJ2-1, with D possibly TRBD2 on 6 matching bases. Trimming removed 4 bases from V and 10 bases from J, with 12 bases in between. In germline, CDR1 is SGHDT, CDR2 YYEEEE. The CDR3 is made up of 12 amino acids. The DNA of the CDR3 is TGTGCCAGCAGCCCCCGGCGGGGCGAGCAGTTCTTC. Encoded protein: CASSPRRGEQFF. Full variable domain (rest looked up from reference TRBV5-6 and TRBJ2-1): DAGVTQSPTHLIKTRGQQVTLRCSPKSGHDTVSWYQQALGQGPQFIFQYYEEEERQRGNFPDRFSGHQFPNYSSELNVNALLLGDSALYLCASSPRRGEQFFGPGTRLTVL.

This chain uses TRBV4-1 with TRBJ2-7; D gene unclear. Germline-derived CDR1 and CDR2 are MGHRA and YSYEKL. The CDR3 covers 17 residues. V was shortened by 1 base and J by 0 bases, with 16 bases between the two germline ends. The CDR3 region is CASSQGSGRDFSYEQYF. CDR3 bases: TGCGCCAGCAGCCAAGGGTCCGGGCGAGACTTCTCCTACGAGCAGTACTTC.

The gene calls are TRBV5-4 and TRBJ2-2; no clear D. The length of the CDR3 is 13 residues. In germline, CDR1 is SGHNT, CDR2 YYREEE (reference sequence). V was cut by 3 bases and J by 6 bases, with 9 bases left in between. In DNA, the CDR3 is TGTGCCAGCAGCTCCCAATCCGCCGGGGAGCTGTTTTTT. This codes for CASSSQSAGELFF.

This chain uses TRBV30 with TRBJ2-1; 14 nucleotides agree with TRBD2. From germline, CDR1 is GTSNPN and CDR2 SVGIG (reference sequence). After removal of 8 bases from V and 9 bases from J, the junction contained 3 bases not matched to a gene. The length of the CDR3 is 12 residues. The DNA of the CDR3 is TGTGCCAGGGGACTAGCGGGAGCTGAGCAGTTCTTC. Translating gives CARGLAGAEQFF.

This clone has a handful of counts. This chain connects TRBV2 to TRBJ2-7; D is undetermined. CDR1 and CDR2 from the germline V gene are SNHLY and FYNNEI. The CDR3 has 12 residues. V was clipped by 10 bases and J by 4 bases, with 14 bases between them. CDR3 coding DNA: TGTGCCAACGACAAGGACGGTTACGAGCAGTACTTC. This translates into CANDKDGYEQYF.

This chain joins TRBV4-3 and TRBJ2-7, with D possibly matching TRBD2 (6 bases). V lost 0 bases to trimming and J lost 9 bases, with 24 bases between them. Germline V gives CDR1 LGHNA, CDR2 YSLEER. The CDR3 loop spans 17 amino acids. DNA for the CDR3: TGCGCCAGCAGCCAAGACTGGGGGGACCCCATCGGAGGCGGGCAGTACTTC. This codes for CASSQDWGDPIGGGQYF.

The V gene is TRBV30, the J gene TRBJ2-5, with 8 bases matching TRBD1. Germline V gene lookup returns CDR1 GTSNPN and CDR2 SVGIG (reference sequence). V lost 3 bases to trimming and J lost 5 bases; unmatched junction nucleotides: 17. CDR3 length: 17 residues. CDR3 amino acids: CAWRTRGLKLKNETQYF. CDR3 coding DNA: TGTGCCTGGAGAACCAGGGGGCTTAAACTGAAAAACGAGACCCAGTACTTC.

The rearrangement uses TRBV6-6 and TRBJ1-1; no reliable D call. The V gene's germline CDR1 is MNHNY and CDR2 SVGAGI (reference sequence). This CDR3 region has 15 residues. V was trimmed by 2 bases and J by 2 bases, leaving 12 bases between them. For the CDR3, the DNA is TGTGCCAGCAGTTACGAGTCGACGGTTAACACTGAAGCTTTCTTT. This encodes CASSYESTVNTEAFF.

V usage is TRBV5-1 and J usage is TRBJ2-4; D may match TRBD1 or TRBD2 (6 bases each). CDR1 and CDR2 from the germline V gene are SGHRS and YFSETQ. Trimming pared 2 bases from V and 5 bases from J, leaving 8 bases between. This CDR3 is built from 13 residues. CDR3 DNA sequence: TGCGCCAGCAGCTTAAGGGGGGAAAACATTCAGTACTTC. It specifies CASSLRGENIQYF.

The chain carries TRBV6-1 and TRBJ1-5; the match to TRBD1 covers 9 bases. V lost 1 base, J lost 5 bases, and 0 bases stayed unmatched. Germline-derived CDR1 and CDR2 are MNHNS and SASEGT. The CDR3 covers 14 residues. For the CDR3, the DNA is TGTGCCAGCAGTGAAGGGACAGGGGATCAGCCCCAGCATTTT. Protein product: CASSEGTGDQPQHF.

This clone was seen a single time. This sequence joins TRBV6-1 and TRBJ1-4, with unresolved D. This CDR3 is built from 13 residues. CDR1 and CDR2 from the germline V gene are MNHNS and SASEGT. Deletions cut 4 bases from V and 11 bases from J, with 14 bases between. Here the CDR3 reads CASSGTRKDKLFF. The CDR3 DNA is TGTGCCAGCAGTGGGACCAGGAAAGATAAACTGTTTTTT.

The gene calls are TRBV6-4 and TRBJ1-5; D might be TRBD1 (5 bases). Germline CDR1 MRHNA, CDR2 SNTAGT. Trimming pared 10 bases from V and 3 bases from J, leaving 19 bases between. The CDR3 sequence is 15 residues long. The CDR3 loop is CAIRLRRTPNQPQHF. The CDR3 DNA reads TGTGCCATCCGACTTAGGCGGACACCCAATCAGCCCCAGCATTTT.